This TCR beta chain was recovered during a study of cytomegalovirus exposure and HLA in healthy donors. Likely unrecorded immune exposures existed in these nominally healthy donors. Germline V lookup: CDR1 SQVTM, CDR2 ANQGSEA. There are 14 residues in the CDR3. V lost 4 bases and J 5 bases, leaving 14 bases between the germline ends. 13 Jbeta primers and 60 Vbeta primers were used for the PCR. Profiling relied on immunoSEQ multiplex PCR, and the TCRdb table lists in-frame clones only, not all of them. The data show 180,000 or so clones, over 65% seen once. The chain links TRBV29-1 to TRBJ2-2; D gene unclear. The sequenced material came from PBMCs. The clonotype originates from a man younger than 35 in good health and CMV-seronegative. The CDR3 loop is CSVVSSWYTGELFF. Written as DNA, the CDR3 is TGCAGCGTTGTATCCAGTTGGTATACCGGGGAGCTGTTTTTT.